This T cell receptor beta chain was obtained from a study of cytomegalovirus exposure and HLA in healthy donors. This PCR relied on a set of 60 Vbeta primers and 13 Jbeta primers. The method was immunoSEQ multiplex PCR; TCRdb's version includes in-frame clones alone and lacks a portion of them. In the table there are roughly 180,000 clones, 84% of which are singletons. The V gene lost 6 bases and the J gene lost 2 bases, with 7 bases spanning the gap. CDR3 length: 12 amino acids. From germline, CDR1 is SGHVS and CDR2 FQNEAQ. This clone was seen just once. The TCR sequence derives from a man aged 25 to 40 in good health and CMV-seronegative. This rearrangement joins TRBV7-8 to TRBJ1-2; tentatively, D is TRBD1 (6 bases). The sample was PBMCs. CDR3 protein: CASSQGNYGYTF. Written as DNA, the CDR3 is TGTGCCAGCAGTCAGGGGAACTATGGCTACACCTTC.